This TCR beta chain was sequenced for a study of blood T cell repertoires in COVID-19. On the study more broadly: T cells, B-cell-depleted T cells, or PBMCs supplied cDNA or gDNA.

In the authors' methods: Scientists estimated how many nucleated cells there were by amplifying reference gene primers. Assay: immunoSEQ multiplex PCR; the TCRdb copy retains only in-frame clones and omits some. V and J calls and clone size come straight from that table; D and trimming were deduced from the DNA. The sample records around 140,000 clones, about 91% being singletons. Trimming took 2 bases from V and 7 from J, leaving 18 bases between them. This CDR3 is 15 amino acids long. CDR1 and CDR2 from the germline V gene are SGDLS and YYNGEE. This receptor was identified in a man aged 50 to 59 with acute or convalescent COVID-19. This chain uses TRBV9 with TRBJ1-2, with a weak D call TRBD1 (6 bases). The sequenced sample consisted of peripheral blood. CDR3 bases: TGTGCCAGCAGCGTTTCAGGGGAACTGGGGGCTGGCTACACCTTC. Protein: CASSVSGELGAGYTF. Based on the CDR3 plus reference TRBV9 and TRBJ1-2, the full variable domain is DSGVTQTPKHLITATGQRVTLRCSPRSGDLSVYWYQQSLDQGLQFLIQYYNGEERAKGNILERFSAQQFPDLHSELNLSSLELGDSALYFCASSVSGELGAGYTFGSGTRLTVV.